The rows below give T cell receptor beta chains drawn from one sample of a study of blood T cell repertoires in COVID-19. Sequencing used immunoSEQ multiplex PCR; TCRdb keeps in-frame clones, though not all of them. The table has 270,000 or so clones, around nine tenths seen once. Sequenced sample: peripheral blood. These receptors originate from a woman aged 25-40 years with COVID-19, enrolled during active disease. The CDR3 runs from the conserved cysteine through the conserved F or W. The D gene is left open where the match is weak. Clone size is shown for a subset of rows, as once, few, many or a class of expanded clone.

d_call	v_call	j_call	clone_size	cdr3_aa	cdr3_nt
TRBD2	TRBV25-1	TRBJ2-7	.	CASSEYSGTSKQYF	TGTGCCAGCAGTGAATATTCCGGGACTAGCAAGCAGTACTTC
TRBD1	TRBV28	TRBJ2-7	.	CASSLEGATTHEQYF	TGTGCCAGCAGTTTAGAGGGGGCGACCACCCACGAGCAGTACTTC
TRBD1	TRBV19	TRBJ1-6	.	CASSQGQIYNSPLHF	TGTGCCAGTAGTCAGGGACAGATATATAATTCACCCCTCCACTTT
.	TRBV30	TRBJ2-5	.	CAWSRVGETQYF	TGTGCCTGGAGTCGGGTAGGAGAGACCCAGTACTTC
.	TRBV6-4	TRBJ1-6	once	CASSRGEGTPLHF	TGTGCCAGCAGTCGGGGAGAAGGGACACCCCTCCACTTT
.	TRBV5-6	TRBJ1-2	.	CASSWVGLSSYGYTF	TGTGCCAGCAGCTGGGTTGGCCTCTCTAGCTATGGCTACACCTTC
.	TRBV11-2	TRBJ1-5	.	CASSLDGDISQPQHF	TGTGCCAGCAGCTTAGATGGTGACATCAGTCAGCCCCAGCATTTT
TRBD2	TRBV27	TRBJ2-7	.	CASSLMSAGGPREQYF	TGTGCCAGCAGTTTAATGTCAGCGGGGGGTCCTCGGGAGCAGTACTTC
TRBD2	TRBV5-1	TRBJ2-5	.	CASSRGLAGGATQETQYF	TGCGCCAGCAGCCGCGGACTAGCGGGGGGGGCTACCCAAGAGACCCAGTACTTC
TRBD2	TRBV6-1	TRBJ2-2	.	CASSGLAGGRRGELFF	TGTGCCAGCAGTGGGCTAGCGGGGGGGCGCCGCGGGGAGCTGTTTTTT
TRBD1	TRBV5-1	TRBJ2-7	.	CASSLPGTAGEQYF	TGCGCCAGCAGCTTACCCGGGACAGCTGGCGAGCAGTACTTC
.	TRBV6-5	TRBJ1-5	.	CASSYSQGYQPQHF	TGTGCCAGCAGTTACTCACAGGGATATCAGCCCCAGCATTTT
TRBD1	TRBV6-5	TRBJ2-1	medium-sized	CASSYRGPGNEQFF	TGTGCCAGCAGTTACAGGGGGCCGGGCAATGAGCAGTTCTTC
.	TRBV7-2	TRBJ1-1	.	CASSFLDTEAFF	TGTGCCAGCAGCTTCTTAGACACTGAAGCTTTCTTT
.	TRBV19	TRBJ1-4	few	CASRPRGRANEKLFF	TGTGCCAGTAGGCCCAGGGGTAGAGCTAATGAAAAACTGTTTTTT
.	TRBV19	TRBJ1-5	.	CASTPDILYQPQHF	TGTGCCAGTACCCCAGACATATTGTATCAGCCCCAGCATTTT
TRBD1	TRBV2	TRBJ2-3	.	CATSPWDRTSDTQYF	TGTGCCACCTCCCCGTGGGACAGGACGTCAGATACGCAGTATTTT
TRBD1	TRBV19	TRBJ1-1	.	CASIHRGGNTEAFF	TGTGCCAGTATCCACAGGGGAGGGAACACTGAAGCTTTCTTT
TRBD1	TRBV3-1/TRBV3-2	TRBJ2-7	.	CASSPFGTGNDEQYF	TGTGCCAGCAGCCCCTTCGGGACAGGGAATGACGAGCAGTACTTC
TRBD1	TRBV19	TRBJ2-3	.	CASSSWTGTTDTQYF	TGTGCCAGTAGTAGTTGGACAGGGACCACAGATACGCAGTATTTT
TRBD1	TRBV27	TRBJ1-5	.	CASSSGQGDGQPQHF	TGTGCCAGCAGCTCCGGACAGGGCGATGGTCAGCCCCAGCATTTT
TRBD2	TRBV6-5	TRBJ2-5	.	CASMGGFTKETQYF	TGTGCCAGCATGGGAGGGTTTACAAAAGAGACCCAGTACTTC
TRBD1	TRBV2	TRBJ1-1	.	CASSVDRGATEAFF	TGTGCCAGCAGTGTTGACAGGGGGGCAACTGAAGCTTTCTTT
.	TRBV5-1	TRBJ1-5	.	CASSSDSRNQPQHF	TGCGCCAGCAGCTCCGACAGCCGCAATCAGCCCCAGCATTTT
.	TRBV9	TRBJ1-2	.	CASSVDYGYGYTF	TGTGCCAGCAGCGTAGATTACGGCTATGGCTACACCTTC
.	TRBV14	TRBJ2-7	.	CASSQFRGNEQYF	TGTGCCAGCAGCCAATTCAGGGGCAACGAGCAGTACTTC
TRBD2	TRBV6-2/TRBV6-3	TRBJ2-3	.	CASSYEISGGAEDTQYF	TGTGCCAGCAGTTACGAGATAAGCGGGGGGGCCGAAGATACGCAGTATTTT
TRBD1	TRBV27	TRBJ2-1	.	CASSWDRSTYNEQFF	TGTGCCAGCAGTTGGGACAGGTCCACCTACAATGAGCAGTTCTTC
.	TRBV27	TRBJ2-2	.	CASRGGTGELFF	TGTGCCAGCAGAGGAGGCACCGGGGAGCTGTTTTTT
.	TRBV4-2	TRBJ1-6	.	CASSSEGGDSPLHF	TGTGCCAGCAGCTCGGAAGGGGGGGATTCACCCCTCCACTTT
TRBD1	TRBV28	TRBJ1-1	.	CASSLRGLAFF	TGTGCCAGCAGTTTAAGGGGGCTGGCTTTCTTT
TRBD2	TRBV7-7	TRBJ2-3	few	CASSLGASGKDTQYF	TGTGCCAGCAGCTTAGGGGCCAGCGGGAAAGATACGCAGTATTTT
.	TRBV5-5	TRBJ2-1	.	CASSPSSSYNEQFF	TGTGCCAGCAGTCCATCGAGCTCCTACAATGAGCAGTTCTTC
TRBD1	TRBV9	TRBJ1-1	.	CASSKTGHTEAFF	TGTGCCAGCAGCAAGACAGGGCACACTGAAGCTTTCTTT
.	TRBV7-9	TRBJ2-7	.	CASSSPLEQYF	TGTGCCAGCAGCTCACCCCTAGAGCAGTACTTC
TRBD2	TRBV7-9	TRBJ2-1	.	CASSPSGGVLDEQFF	TGTGCCAGCAGCCCTAGCGGGGGGGTCTTGGATGAGCAGTTCTTC
.	TRBV4-1	TRBJ2-3	.	CASSQVADTDTQYF	TGCGCCAGCAGCCAAGTCGCGGACACAGATACGCAGTATTTT
.	TRBV6-5	TRBJ2-1	.	CASSGGLSNEQFF	TGTGCCAGTTCAGGGGGGCTAAGCAATGAGCAGTTCTTC
.	TRBV28	TRBJ1-2	.	CASSLGQIPSFGYTF	TGTGCCAGCAGTTTGGGGCAGATACCCTCCTTTGGCTACACCTTC
.	TRBV25-1	TRBJ1-2	few	CASSDSGINYGYTF	TGTGCCAGCAGTGATTCAGGGATAAACTATGGCTACACCTTC
.	TRBV3-1/TRBV3-2	TRBJ1-1	.	CASRDSLNTEAFF	TGTGCCAGCAGAGACAGCTTGAACACTGAAGCTTTCTTT